This is a list of T cell receptor beta chains from one sample in a study of tumor-infiltrating lymphocytes in primary liver carcinoma. From the multiplex PCR reads, TCRdb called clonotypes with MiXCR, one entry per CDR3 protein. The sample has over 250,000 distinct CDR3 sequences; around three fifths are singletons. The sample consisted of peripheral blood. All receptors come from a woman aged 25 to 39 with primary liver carcinoma and hepatitis B virus infection. Both conserved end residues are part of each CDR3. The D gene is left open where the match is weak. Clone size is not always given. Where it is, it says once, few, many or a class for expanded clones.

>TRBV29-1|15|TRBJ2-5|large|NA
CSVETGRGVRETQYF
TGCAGCGTTGAAACCGGAAGGGGAGTGAGGGAGACCCAGTACTTC
>TRBV11-2|14|TRBJ2-1|NA|TRBD1
CASSTYGTGGEQSF
TGTGCCAGCAGTACCTACGGGACAGGGGGCGAGCAGTCCTTC
>TRBV5-5|12|TRBJ2-7|many|NA
CASSWPVREQYF
TGTGCCAGCAGCTGGCCTGTGCGGGAGCAGTACTTC
>TRBV7-9|14|TRBJ1-1|few|TRBD1
CASSSDRGEREAFF
TGTGCCAGCAGCTCAGACAGGGGAGAAAGGGAAGCTTTCTTT
>TRBV11-3|14|TRBJ2-2|NA|NA
CASSSMSAGWELFF
TGTGCCAGCAGCTCAATGTCTGCCGGCTGGGAGCTGTTTTTT
>TRBV29-1|13|TRBJ2-1|few|NA
CSVTYRGGEEQFF
TGCAGCGTCACCTACAGGGGAGGAGAGGAGCAGTTCTTC
>TRBV6-6|11|TRBJ1-4|many|NA
CASSWDEKLFF
TGTGCCAGCAGCTGGGATGAAAAACTGTTTTTT
>TRBV5-4|15|TRBJ2-3|few|TRBD2
CASSLGGLAEDTQYF
TGTGCCAGCAGCTTGGGGGGACTAGCGGAAGATACGCAGTATTTT
>TRBV6-1|14|TRBJ2-5|many|NA
CASSEQRQQETQYF
TGTGCCAGCAGTGAACAGCGACAGCAAGAGACCCAGTACTTC
>TRBV12-3/TRBV12-4|11|TRBJ2-7|many|NA
CASSIHYEQYF
TGTGCCAGCAGCATCCACTACGAGCAGTACTTC
>TRBV12-5|17|TRBJ2-1|NA|NA
CASGWGSGGGSYNEQFF
TGTGCTAGTGGTTGGGGGTCCGGAGGTGGATCCTACAATGAGCAGTTCTTC
>TRBV29-1|13|TRBJ2-7|NA|NA
CSVADKSSYEQYF
TGCAGCGTGGCTGACAAGTCCTCCTACGAGCAGTACTTC
>TRBV24-1|14|TRBJ1-2|NA|TRBD1
CATSDPGTGYGYTF
TGTGCCACCAGTGACCCCGGGACAGGTTATGGCTACACCTTC
>TRBV29-1|11|TRBJ2-3|NA|TRBD1
CIVETGGTQYF
TGCATCGTTGAAACAGGGGGAACGCAGTATTTT
>TRBV28|16|TRBJ2-2|NA|NA
CASRWAPVANTGELFF
TGTGCCAGCAGGTGGGCTCCGGTCGCGAACACCGGGGAGCTGTTTTTT
>TRBV7-9|14|TRBJ1-2|NA|NA
CASSLGPRLDGYTF
TGTGCCAGCAGCTTAGGGCCCCGACTAGATGGCTACACCTTC
>TRBV12-3/TRBV12-4|14|TRBJ1-5|NA|TRBD1
CVSTRDRAGQPQHF
TGTGTCAGCACCCGGGACAGGGCCGGACAGCCCCAGCATTTT
>TRBV13|15|TRBJ2-7|NA|NA
CASSLRGGIDYEQYF
TGTGCCAGCAGCTTAAGGGGGGGGATCGACTACGAGCAGTACTTC
>TRBV5-6|14|TRBJ2-7|NA|TRBD2
CASSSRLAPYEQYF
TGTGCCAGCAGCTCCAGACTAGCTCCATACGAGCAGTACTTC
>TRBV24-1|14|TRBJ1-5|NA|NA
CATSDRDIGQPQHF
TGTGCCACCAGTGACCGGGACATAGGACAGCCCCAGCATTTT
>TRBV11-2|16|TRBJ2-3|NA|NA
CASSLGPGFRGDTQYF
TGTGCCAGCAGCTTAGGACCGGGATTTCGTGGAGATACGCAGTATTTT
>TRBV6-2/TRBV6-3|15|TRBJ2-7|NA|NA
CASSQQGLATYEQYF
TGTGCCAGCAGCCAACAGGGCCTAGCGACCTACGAGCAGTACTTC
>TRBV11-2|13|TRBJ1-3|once|NA
CASSCVSGNTIYF
TGTGCCAGTTCGTGTGTCTCTGGAAACACCATATATTTT
>TRBV12-5|18|TRBJ1-5|NA|TRBD1
CASGLVLRGLGSNQPQHF
TGTGCTAGTGGTTTGGTACTTAGGGGGCTAGGTAGCAATCAGCCCCAGCATTTT
>TRBV6-5|17|TRBJ2-1|NA|TRBD1
CASSFLPPGTGGNEQFF
TGTGCCAGCAGTTTCCTCCCCCCCGGGACAGGGGGAAATGAGCAGTTCTTC
>TRBV12-3/TRBV12-4|14|TRBJ1-6|NA|TRBD1
CANSSGTGDSPLHF
TGTGCCAACAGCTCCGGGACAGGGGATTCACCCCTCCACTTT
>TRBV12-3/TRBV12-4|13|TRBJ1-1|NA|NA
CASSNTGNTEALF
TGTGCCAGCAGCAACACGGGGAACACTGAAGCTCTCTTT
>TRBV6-2/TRBV6-3|14|TRBJ2-1|few|NA
CASSYPPVYNEQFF
TGTGCCAGCAGTTACCCGCCTGTCTACAATGAGCAGTTCTTC
>TRBV4-3|14|TRBJ1-1|NA|NA
CASGSVASTTEAFF
TGCGCCAGCGGAAGTGTGGCATCTACCACTGAAGCTTTCTTT
>TRBV6-1|14|TRBJ2-7|NA|NA
CASRPGRTSYELYF
TGTGCCAGCAGACCGGGACGGACTTCCTACGAGCTGTACTTC
>TRBV12-3/TRBV12-4|13|TRBJ1-3|NA|NA
CASSGRSGNTIYF
TGTGCCAGTTCAGGCCGCTCTGGAAACACCATATATTTT
>TRBV11-2|16|TRBJ2-4|many|TRBD1
CASSPMTGLYKNIQYF
TGTGCCAGCAGCCCAATGACAGGGCTTTACAAAAACATTCAGTACTTC
>TRBV4-2|15|TRBJ2-2|NA|TRBD2
CASGHNLGRSGKLFF
TGTGCCAGCGGCCATAATCTAGGGCGGAGCGGGAAGCTGTTTTTT
>TRBV6-2/TRBV6-3|12|TRBJ2-7|NA|NA
CGSINPPGEQYF
TGTGGCAGCATCAACCCGCCGGGTGAGCAGTACTTC
>TRBV11-2|14|TRBJ2-7|many|TRBD2
CASSLVLAGAEQYF
TGTGCCAGCAGCTTAGTCCTAGCGGGAGCGGAGCAGTACTTC
>TRBV4-2|19|TRBJ2-3|NA|TRBD2
CASSQEALAGAPLADAQYF
TGTGCCAGCAGCCAAGAGGCGTTAGCGGGAGCCCCGCTAGCAGATGCGCAGTATTTT
>TRBV29-1|13|TRBJ2-1|NA|NA
CSAARDAPNEQFF
TGCAGCGCCGCCCGGGATGCTCCGAATGAGCAGTTCTTT
>TRBV12-3/TRBV12-4|15|TRBJ1-1|many|NA
CASSLGWTANTEAFF
TGTGCCAGCAGTTTAGGGTGGACGGCGAACACTGAAGCTTTCTTT
>TRBV7-9|15|TRBJ1-6|NA|TRBD1
CASSPGGSYNSPLHF
TGTGCCAGCAGCCCAGGGGGCTCCTATAATTCACCCCTCCACTTT
>TRBV12-3/TRBV12-4|15|TRBJ2-7|NA|TRBD1
CASSLRARQGNKQYF
TGTGCCAGCAGTTTAAGAGCTAGACAGGGGAACAAGCAGTACTTC
>TRBV14|17|TRBJ2-3|NA|NA
CASSQDAGEGVRLMQYF
TGTGCCAGCAGCCAAGATGCCGGAGAGGGAGTTCGGTTGATGCAGTATTTT
>TRBV14|14|TRBJ2-7|few|TRBD1
CASSRGQGVIRHCF
TGTGCCAGCAGCCGGGGACAGGGAGTCATCCGGCATTGCTTC
>TRBV11-2|14|TRBJ2-7|once|NA
CASSLTDGAYDHYF
TGTGCCAGCAGCTTAACCGACGGAGCCTACGATCATTACTTC
>TRBV12-3/TRBV12-4|15|TRBJ1-2|NA|NA
CASSFDRFLGYGYTF
TGTGCCAGCAGTTTCGACAGGTTTCTCGGGTATGGCTACACCTTC
>TRBV12-3/TRBV12-4|14|TRBJ2-7|NA|NA
CACSPGAGFYEQYF
TGTGCCTGCAGTCCCGGGGCAGGGTTCTACGAGCAGTACTTC
>TRBV29-1|13|TRBJ1-2|many|NA
CSVPGPSSYGYTF
TGCAGCGTTCCAGGACCGAGTAGCTATGGCTACACCTTC
>TRBV6-2/TRBV6-3|15|TRBJ2-2|few|NA
CASSYLQSNTGELFF
TGTGCCAGCAGTTACCTCCAGTCGAACACCGGGGAGCTGTTTTTT
>TRBV6-1|15|TRBJ1-1|NA|NA
CASTVLGRGSTEAFF
TGTGCCAGCACTGTTCTTGGTAGGGGTAGCACTGAAGCTTTCTTT
>TRBV11-3|13|TRBJ2-7|once|NA
CASNDGGRHEQYF
TGTGCCAGCAACGACGGGGGCAGACACGAGCAGTACTTC
>TRBV6-6|14|TRBJ2-3|NA|NA
CVSRYGVATDTQYF
TGTGTCAGCAGGTACGGAGTCGCCACAGATACGCAGTATTTT